This note documents a single T cell receptor beta chain sequence. The method was immunoSEQ multiplex PCR; TCRdb's version includes in-frame clones alone and lacks a portion of them. The sample contains hundreds of thousands of clones, 86% of which appear only once. The sample comes from a study of blood T cell repertoires in COVID-19. Study background: Italy, Spain and the United States were the sources of the convalescent and acute COVID-19 samples.

Germline lookup yields CDR1 MNHEY and CDR2 SMNVEV (reference sequence). The length of the CDR3 is 16 residues. The V gene lost 5 bases and the J gene lost 2 bases, with 19 bases spanning the gap. Sequenced: PBMCs or T cells enriched from blood (not recorded which). This chain uses TRBV27 with TRBJ2-7, with D perhaps TRBD2 (5 bases). The sequence was collected from a woman between 35 and 50 years old with acute COVID-19. The CDR3 coding sequence is TGTGCCAGCAGTCCCCGAAGCGGCGGAGTCCCCTACGAGCAGTACTTC. The encoded protein is CASSPRSGGVPYEQYF.